These 3 T cell receptor beta chains were all obtained from the same sample, sequenced in a study of blood T cell repertoires in COVID-19. Sequencing used immunoSEQ multiplex PCR; TCRdb keeps in-frame clones, though not all of them. The sample comprises almost 250,000 clones, around 88% of which are singletons, and approximately 4.2% rests with the top ten. The sample comprised PBMCs or T cells enriched from blood (not recorded which). The origin of the receptors is a woman aged 25 to 39 who had recovered from COVID-19.

V usage is TRBV6-5 and J usage is TRBJ1-6; no definite D call. The CDR3 covers 12 residues. CDR1 is MNHEY, CDR2 SVGAGI, per germline. V was cut by 5 bases and J by 16 bases, with 15 bases left in between. The CDR3, as DNA: TGTGCCAGCAGTAGCCTGTTTAGAGCTCTCCACTTT. It is translated as CASSSLFRALHF.

The chain couples TRBV12-3 or TRBV12-4 to TRBJ2-5; TRBD2 is a possible D gene (5 bases). Between the trimmed V and J ends, which lost 3 bases and 5 bases, there was a span of 10 bases. The CDR3 consists of 13 residues. CDR3 nucleotide sequence: TGTGCCAGCAGTTTTTTTGGGAGTGAGACCCAGTACTTC. Translated: CASSFFGSETQYF.

The genes are TRBV28 and TRBJ1-5; D uncertain. Trimming cost V 2 bases and J 0 bases, with 14 bases left between them. Germline V gene lookup returns CDR1 MDHEN and CDR2 SYDVKM. There are 17 residues in the CDR3. CDR3 loop: CASSLRWAAASNQPQHF. The DNA of the CDR3 is TGTGCCAGCAGTTTAAGATGGGCAGCCGCTAGCAATCAGCCCCAGCATTTT.